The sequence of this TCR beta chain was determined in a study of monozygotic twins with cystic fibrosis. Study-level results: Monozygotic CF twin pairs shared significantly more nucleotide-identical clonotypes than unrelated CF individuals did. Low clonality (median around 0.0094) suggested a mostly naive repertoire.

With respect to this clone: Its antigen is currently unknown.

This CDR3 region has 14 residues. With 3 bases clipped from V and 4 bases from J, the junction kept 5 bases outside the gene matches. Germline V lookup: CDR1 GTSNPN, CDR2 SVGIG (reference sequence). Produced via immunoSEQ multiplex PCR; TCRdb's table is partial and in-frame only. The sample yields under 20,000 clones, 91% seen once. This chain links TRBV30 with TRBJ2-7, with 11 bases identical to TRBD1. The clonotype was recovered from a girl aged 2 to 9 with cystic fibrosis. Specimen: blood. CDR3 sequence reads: CAWRTGTGGYEQYF. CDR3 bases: TGTGCCTGGAGGACCGGGACAGGGGGATACGAGCAGTACTTC.